The following is a T cell receptor (beta chain) sequence with its context. Its antigen remains unidentified. The data stem from a study of OX40 agonist ivuxolimab in advanced cancers. Points from the study as a whole: Expanded clones were, on average, more numerous among CD8+ T cells than CD4+.

CDR1 is SGHVS and CDR2 is FNYEAQ in the germline V gene. The CDR3 consists of 15 residues. The junction had 4 bases not matched to a gene; V was cut back by 4 bases and J by 0 bases. The table came from immunoSEQ multiplex PCR; TCRdb's copy has only in-frame clones and leaves some out. Among roughly 80,000 clones, almost 85% were seen once, and the ten largest hold roughly 0.61%. Sequencing was performed on CD4+ or CD8+ T cells sorted from blood, taken in a trial of the OX40 agonist ivuxolimab. J is TRBJ2-7 and V is TRBV7-6, with 9 nucleotides matching TRBD1. This clonotype was sampled from an adult with an advanced solid tumor such as melanoma, head and neck, liver or kidney cancer. The CDR3 loop reads CASSYDRGSSYEQYF. The DNA for the CDR3 is TGTGCCAGCAGCTACGACAGGGGGAGCTCCTACGAGCAGTACTTC.